The subject of this entry is one T cell receptor beta chain. As processed by the authors: Amplification of reference gene primers provided the estimated nucleated cell counts. Sequencing was performed with immunoSEQ multiplex PCR; in TCRdb, only in-frame clones are kept and a portion is missing. The V and J calls and clone size are taken from that table; D and trimming were inferred from the DNA. Of 150,000 to 200,000 clones listed, about 89% are singletons. This sample is drawn from a study of blood T cell repertoires in COVID-19. In the study overall: The study drew acute and convalescent COVID-19 samples from the United States, Italy and Spain. PBMCs, B-cell-depleted T cells, or T cells were the source of the cDNA or gDNA that made up the material.

Germline CDR1 reads SGDLS; CDR2 reads YYNGEE. This CDR3 comprises 18 residues. Trimming left V 4 bases short and J 1 base short, with 18 bases between. Sequenced: peripheral blood. The receptor comes from a man between 65 and 85 years old with acute or convalescent COVID-19. The rearrangement links TRBV9 to TRBJ2-6, with D possibly being TRBD1 (6 bases). CDR3 sequence (DNA): TGTGCCAGCAGCAAATCAGGGGTAGGTCGGTCTGGGGCCAACGTCCTGACTTTC. Its protein is CASSKSGVGRSGANVLTF.